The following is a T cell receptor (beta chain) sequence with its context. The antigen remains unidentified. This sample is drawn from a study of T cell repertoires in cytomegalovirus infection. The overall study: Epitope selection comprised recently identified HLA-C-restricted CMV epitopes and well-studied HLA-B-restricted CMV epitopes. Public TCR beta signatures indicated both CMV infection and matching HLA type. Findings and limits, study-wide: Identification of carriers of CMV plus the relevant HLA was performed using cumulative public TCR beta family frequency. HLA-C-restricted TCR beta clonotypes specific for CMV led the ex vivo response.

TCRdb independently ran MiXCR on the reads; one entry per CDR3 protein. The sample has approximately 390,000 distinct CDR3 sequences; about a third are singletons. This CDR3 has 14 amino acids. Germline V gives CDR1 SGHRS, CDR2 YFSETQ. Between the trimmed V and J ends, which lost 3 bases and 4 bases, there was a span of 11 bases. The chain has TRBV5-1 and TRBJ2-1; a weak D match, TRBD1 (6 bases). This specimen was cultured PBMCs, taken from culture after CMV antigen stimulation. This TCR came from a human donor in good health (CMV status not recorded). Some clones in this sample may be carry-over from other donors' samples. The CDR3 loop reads CASSSDSLYNEQFF. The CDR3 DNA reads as TGCGCCAGCAGCTCGGACAGTCTTTACAATGAGCAGTTCTTC.